The 32 T cell receptor beta chains reported below all come from one sample, sequenced in a study of blood T cell repertoires in COVID-19. Sequenced by immunoSEQ multiplex PCR; TCRdb stores in-frame clones only, minus some. The sample holds about 21,000 clones, 80% seen once. The specimen was peripheral blood. The source is a man between 60 and 75 years old with active COVID-19.

The chain couples TRBV30 to TRBJ2-7; possible D gene TRBD1, 6 bases. This CDR3 is 13 amino acids long. Germline V gene data show CDR1 as GTSNPN and CDR2 as SVGIG (reference sequence). V lost 7 bases, J lost 0 bases, and 13 bases lay in between. The CDR3 protein is CASRGPTSYEQYF. DNA for the CDR3: TGTGCCTCCAGGGGCCCTACCTCCTACGAGCAGTACTTC.

This clone was counted a few times. The chain joins TRBV10-1 to TRBJ2-7; 8 bases align to TRBD1. V was clipped by 0 bases and J by 3 bases; unmatched bases: 10. In germline, CDR1 is WNHNN, CDR2 SYGVQD (reference sequence). The CDR3 contains 17 residues. The CDR3 bases are TGCGCCAGCAGTGAGTCAATAGGACAGGGTAAAGGCTACGAGCAGTACTTC. This gives the protein CASSESIGQGKGYEQYF.

V is TRBV11-2 and J is TRBJ1-4, with a weak D call TRBD1 (6 bases). Trimming shortened V by 5 bases and J by 1 base, and 14 bases separated the two germline ends. The CDR3 runs 16 residues. The V gene's germline CDR1 is SGHAT and CDR2 FQNNGV. Here the CDR3 reads CASSPLRGETNEKLFF. The CDR3 nucleotides are TGTGCCAGCAGCCCCCTCAGGGGCGAAACTAATGAAAAACTGTTTTTT.

The chain recombines TRBV7-3 with TRBJ1-6; D gene unclear. Looked up from germline, CDR1 is SGHTA and CDR2 is FQGTGA. The CDR3 extends over 14 amino acids. The V end was cut by 4 bases, the J end by 4 bases, with 8 bases between. The CDR3 bases are TGTGCCAGCAGCTCGTCGGGGTATAATTCACCCCTCCACTTT. Amino acid sequence: CASSSSGYNSPLHF.

V is TRBV6-2 or TRBV6-3 and J is TRBJ2-2; 7 bases align to TRBD2. The CDR3 is 17 residues long. Germline V gives CDR1 MNHEY, CDR2 SVGEGT. The ends lost 0 bases at V and 4 bases at J; junction bases unmatched: 8. The chain's CDR3 is CASSYSPLAVGTGELFF. The CDR3 DNA reads TGTGCCAGCAGTTACTCCCCCCTAGCGGTTGGCACCGGGGAGCTGTTTTTT.

J is TRBJ2-1 and V is TRBV27, with D possibly TRBD1 on 6 matching bases. CDR3 length: 14 amino acids. The V gene lost 4 bases and the J gene lost 2 bases, with 9 bases spanning the gap. The germline V gene encodes CDR1 MNHEY and CDR2 SMNVEV (reference sequence). The CDR3 reads CASSSGAPYNEQFF. CDR3 sequence (DNA): TGTGCCAGCAGTTCAGGGGCCCCCTACAATGAGCAGTTCTTC.

The J gene is TRBJ2-1, the V gene TRBV7-8; D call uncertain. V lost 0 bases and J 7 bases, leaving 4 bases between the germline ends. Germline CDR1 and CDR2: SGHVS and FQNEAQ. The CDR3 spans 12 residues. CDR3 coding DNA: TGTGCCAGCAGCTTAGCGTTAAATGAGCAGTTCTTC. Translating gives CASSLALNEQFF. Filled out from reference TRBV7-8 and TRBJ2-1, the complete variable domain reads GAGVSQSPRYKVAKRGQDVALRCDPISGHVSLFWYQQALGQGPEFLTYFQNEAQLDKSGLPSDRFFAERPEGSVSTLKIQRTQQEDSAVYLCASSLALNEQFFGPGTRLTVL.

The gene calls are TRBV5-6 and TRBJ2-1, with 9 bases that match TRBD2. CDR3 length: 15 amino acids. With V trimmed by 0 bases and J by 2 bases, 0 bases remained unmatched. The germline V gene encodes CDR1 SGHDT and CDR2 YYEEEE. The CDR3 is CASSLGLAAYNEQFF. The CDR3 bases are TGTGCCAGCAGCTTGGGACTAGCGGCCTACAATGAGCAGTTCTTC.

This clone came up a few times. The chain couples TRBV7-9 to TRBJ1-2; D is ambiguous. Germline CDR1 SEHNR, CDR2 FQNEAQ (reference sequence). Between the trimmed V and J ends, which lost 3 bases and 2 bases, there was a span of 10 bases. The CDR3 loop spans 14 amino acids. The CDR3 sequence is CASSFSGRNYGYTF. The CDR3 DNA reads as TGTGCCAGCAGCTTCTCCGGCAGGAACTATGGCTACACCTTC. Looking up the rest from reference TRBV7-9 and TRBJ1-2 gives the full variable domain: DTGVSQNPRHKITKRGQNVTFRCDPISEHNRLYWYRQTLGQGPEFLTYFQNEAQLEKSRLLSDRFSAERPKGSFSTLEIQRTEQGDSAMYLCASSFSGRNYGYTFGSGTRLTVV.

This chain uses TRBV7-2 with TRBJ2-3, with D maybe TRBD2 (5 bases). The V gene lost 5 bases and the J gene lost 3 bases, with 15 bases spanning the gap. CDR1 is SGHTA, CDR2 FQGNSA, per germline. There are 15 residues in the CDR3. CDR3 region: CASSLGLAGTDTQYF. Written as DNA, the CDR3 is TGTGCCAGCAGCCTTGGGCTAGCCGGGACAGATACGCAGTATTTT.

The J gene is TRBJ2-6, the V gene TRBV7-2, with D perhaps matching TRBD1 (6 bases). The length of the CDR3 is 16 residues. The V gene lost 6 bases and the J gene lost 0 bases, with 12 bases spanning the gap. Germline-derived CDR1 and CDR2 are SGHTA and FQGNSA. This CDR3 is CASSRDIHSGANVLTF. The CDR3 DNA reads as TGTGCCAGCAGTCGGGACATCCACTCTGGGGCCAACGTCCTGACTTTC.

The chain couples TRBV7-2 to TRBJ1-4; D is perhaps TRBD1 (6 bases). Trimming stripped 2 bases from V and 5 bases from J, with 15 bases between. The CDR3 is 16 residues long. CDR1 is SGHTA, CDR2 FQGNSA, per germline. CDR3 sequence: CASSLNAGGGNEKLFF. The CDR3 region has the DNA TGTGCCAGCAGCTTAAACGCGGGAGGGGGAAATGAAAAACTGTTTTTT.

The CDR3 region is CASSNQQGGGSYEQYF. The CDR3 DNA sequence: TGTGCCAGCAGCAATCAACAGGGGGGGGGCTCCTACGAGCAGTACTTC. The genes are TRBV4-2 and TRBJ2-7; D is possibly TRBD1 (8 bases). V was shortened by 5 bases and J by 0 bases, with 17 bases between the two germline ends. Germline values: CDR1 LGHNA, CDR2 YNFKEQ. The CDR3 is 16 amino acids.

The chain joins TRBV19 to TRBJ1-3; D is possibly TRBD1 (6 bases). V dropped 3 bases and J dropped 3 bases, with 18 bases sitting between them. Germline loops: CDR1 LNHDA, CDR2 SQIVND (reference sequence). There are 17 residues in the CDR3. CDR3: CASSILRTATIGNTIYF. The CDR3 region has the DNA TGTGCCAGTAGTATCCTCCGGACAGCCACTATTGGAAACACCATATATTTT.

The V call is TRBV19, the J call TRBJ2-7, with 9 nucleotides matching TRBD1. The CDR3 has 16 residues. Trimming took 5 bases from V and 6 from J; bases not matched to a gene: 14. Germline assignment: CDR1 LNHDA and CDR2 SQIVND (reference sequence). DNA for the CDR3: TGTGCCAGTAGTCCTTCCTCCGGGACAGGGAGGGGCGAGCAGTACTTC. It translates to CASSPSSGTGRGEQYF.

This chain connects TRBV10-2 to TRBJ1-3; 7 positions match TRBD1. V gave up 0 bases and J gave up 1 base; unmatched junction bases: 3. Germline V gives CDR1 WSHSY, CDR2 SAAADI. The CDR3 loop spans 16 amino acids. Written as DNA, the CDR3 is TGCGCCAGCAGTGAGTCGGGCAGGGGGTCTGGAAACACCATATATTTT. It encodes CASSESGRGSGNTIYF.

The chain is built from TRBV7-8 and TRBJ1-6; 9 nucleotides match TRBD1. The CDR3 length is 17 residues. V was clipped by 2 bases and J by 6 bases; unmatched bases: 8. From germline, CDR1 is SGHVS and CDR2 FQNEAQ. The CDR3 is CASSLLDRGVANSPLHF. The CDR3 bases are TGTGCCAGCAGCTTATTGGACAGGGGCGTGGCTAATTCACCCCTCCACTTT.

To note about this clone: An end of the junction does not agree with germline; a read error may underlie this. The chain has TRBV7-7 and TRBJ2-5, with a tentative D call TRBD2 (5 bases). This CDR3 is built from 14 residues. Per germline, CDR1 SSHAT and CDR2 FNYEAQ (reference sequence). CDR3 residues: CASSLYERGETQYF. DNA for the CDR3: TGTGCTAGCAGCTTATACGAGAGAGGGGAGACCCAGTACTTC.

In nucleotides, the CDR3 is TGTGCCAGCAGTGAATCTACTAGCGGGAGGGCCGGTGAGCAGTTCTTC. It is translated as CASSESTSGRAGEQFF. The V call is TRBV25-1, the J call TRBJ2-1; TRBD2 matches 13 bases. The germline V gene has CDR1 MGHDK and CDR2 SYGVNS. The length of the CDR3 is 16 residues. With 1 base clipped from V and 9 bases from J, the junction kept 6 bases outside the gene matches.

This chain uses TRBV18 with TRBJ2-1; the match to TRBD1 covers 9 bases. Unmatched junction bases numbered 9, after V lost 6 bases and J lost 0 bases. The CDR3 length is 17 residues. CDR1 and CDR2 (germline): KGHSH, LQKENI. The CDR3 sequence: CASSPTGGRSSYNEQFF. The CDR3 DNA reads TGTGCCAGCTCTCCGACAGGGGGTCGAAGCTCCTACAATGAGCAGTTCTTC.

The gene calls are TRBV28 and TRBJ2-7; possibly TRBD2 for D (5 bases). This CDR3 contains 16 residues. The germline gives CDR1 MDHEN, CDR2 SYDVKM. V shed 5 bases and J shed 2 bases, with 19 bases lying between them. The CDR3 protein is CASSIGSGPRAYEQYF. The CDR3 DNA follows: TGTGCCAGCAGTATAGGGAGTGGGCCTAGAGCCTACGAGCAGTACTTC.

In DNA form, the CDR3 reads TGTGCCAGCAGTGGAGTAGGCGGGCCCATAGCAGATGAAAAACTGTTTTTT. Its translation: CASSGVGGPIADEKLFF. This chain uses TRBV2 with TRBJ1-4, with D hard to call. The V and J ends lost 4 bases and 6 bases respectively, with 21 bases between them. This CDR3 has 17 residues. The germline gives CDR1 SNHLY, CDR2 FYNNEI.

By its share, this clone is medium-sized. The J gene is TRBJ1-1, the V gene TRBV19; TRBD1 agrees at 9 bases. CDR3 length equals 13 residues. Germline V lookup: CDR1 LNHDA, CDR2 SQIVND (reference sequence). With 10 bases clipped from V and 3 bases from J, the junction kept 6 bases outside the gene matches. CDR3 in amino acids: CATRTGVYTEAFF. The CDR3 nucleotides read TGTGCCACCAGGACAGGGGTGTACACTGAAGCTTTCTTT.

A few counts support this clone. V usage is TRBV14 and J usage is TRBJ1-6, with 9 bases aligning to TRBD1. Germline assignment: CDR1 SGHDN and CDR2 FVKESK. V dropped 4 bases and J dropped 7; count of bases not matched to a gene: 8. CDR3 length: 16 residues. CDR3 residues: CASSLTGTGKNSPLHF. The CDR3 DNA reads TGTGCCAGCAGCCTAACGGGGACAGGGAAGAATTCACCCCTCCACTTT.

In this sample, this clone is medium-sized. The CDR3 DNA follows: TGTGCCAGCAGCGCCTACGTTCGCACTGAAGCTTTCTTT. Translating it yields CASSAYVRTEAFF. This sequence joins TRBV7-3 and TRBJ1-1; D remains unclear. The V gene lost 5 bases and the J gene lost 4 bases, with 11 bases spanning the gap. The CDR3 has 13 residues. Germline lookup yields CDR1 SGHTA and CDR2 FQGTGA.

V usage is TRBV7-2 and J usage is TRBJ1-1; TRBD1 aligns across 8 bases. Germline CDR1 and CDR2: SGHTA and FQGNSA. The CDR3 covers 15 residues. V trimming: 6 bases; J trimming: 0 bases; junction bases outside the gene matches: 6. The CDR3: CASRLPGQVNTEAFF. The DNA for the CDR3 is TGTGCCAGCAGATTACCGGGACAGGTGAACACTGAAGCTTTCTTT. Full variable domain (remainder filled in from reference TRBV7-2 and TRBJ1-1): GAGVSQSPSNKVTEKGKDVELRCDPISGHTALYWYRQSLGQGLEFLIYFQGNSAPDKSGLPSDRFSAERTGGSVSTLTIQRTQQEDSAVYLCASRLPGQVNTEAFFGQGTRLTVV.

V is TRBV14 and J is TRBJ1-4, with TRBD1 matching 9 bases. The CDR3 totals 18 residues. V lost 4 bases and J lost 2; bases outside the gene matches: 11. The germline gives CDR1 SGHDN, CDR2 FVKESK. This CDR3 is CASSPQTGGWTTNEKLFF. The CDR3 coding sequence is TGTGCCAGCAGCCCTCAAACAGGGGGCTGGACGACTAATGAAAAACTGTTTTTT.

The V gene is TRBV6-2 or TRBV6-3, the J gene TRBJ2-7, with D maybe TRBD2 (5 bases). The CDR3 length is 20 residues. CDR1 MNHEY and CDR2 SVGEGT come from the germline V gene. Deletions cut 5 bases from V and 4 bases from J, with 33 bases between. The CDR3 bases are TGTGCCAGCAGTAAAAGCCGGGAAAACGTCAGGTCAACCGGTTTTTACGAGCAGTACTTC. Protein sequence: CASSKSRENVRSTGFYEQYF.

The rearrangement uses TRBV25-1 and TRBJ2-1; D unresolved. CDR3 length equals 15 residues. In germline, CDR1 is MGHDK, CDR2 SYGVNS. Trimming pared 1 base from V and 5 bases from J, leaving 12 bases between. For the CDR3, the DNA is TGTGCCAGCAGTGAATCCCTAGTGATCCACAATGAGCAGTTCTTC. It specifies CASSESLVIHNEQFF.

In its sample, this clone is medium-sized. V is TRBV7-9 and J is TRBJ2-3, with 14 positions matching TRBD2. This CDR3 spans 17 amino acids. Germline assignment: CDR1 SEHNR and CDR2 FQNEAQ (reference sequence). Trimming cost V 5 bases and J 2 bases; bases outside gene matches: 6. The CDR3 reads CASSPGLAGGFTDTQYF. The CDR3 DNA sequence: TGTGCCAGCAGCCCAGGACTAGCGGGAGGCTTCACAGATACGCAGTATTTT.

This clone was counted only a few times. This rearrangement joins TRBV5-4 to TRBJ2-7; TRBD1 matches 7 bases. The V gene's germline CDR1 is SGHNT and CDR2 YYREEE (reference sequence). The CDR3 covers 14 residues. V gave up 4 bases and J gave up 2 bases; unmatched junction bases: 6. CDR3 sequence reads: CASSVRDSPYEQYF. The CDR3 DNA sequence: TGTGCCAGCAGCGTCCGGGACAGCCCCTACGAGCAGTACTTC.

The chain links TRBV7-2 to TRBJ1-5, with 9 bases fitting TRBD1. Germline CDR1 SGHTA, CDR2 FQGNSA. The CDR3 contains 17 residues. Trimming at V came to 1 base and at J to 2 bases, leaving 6 bases not matched to a gene. The CDR3 loop reads CASSLGDRAVGNQPQHF. In nucleotides, the CDR3 is TGTGCCAGCAGCTTAGGGGACAGGGCGGTTGGCAATCAGCCCCAGCATTTT.